Listed below are T cell receptor beta chains from one sample, sequenced in a study of T cells after yellow fever vaccination. In TCRdb, the 5' RACE reads were re-called with MiXCR into one record per CDR3 protein. The table includes 300,000 to 400,000 distinct CDR3 sequences, 12% detected once. Sample: CD4+ T cells sorted from PBMCs, taken 15 days after the yellow fever booster vaccination. The receptor source for this set is a man younger than 35 who received the YFV17D yellow fever vaccine. Both conserved end residues are part of each CDR3. A D gene is named only where the DNA matches it firmly. Only part of the rows carry a size: once, few, many, or a class if the clone is expanded.

TRBV25-1,TRBD1,TRBJ1-1,13,many,CASRDRGRNEAFF,TGTGCCAGCAGGGACAGGGGGCGAAATGAAGCTTTCTTT
TRBV9,-,TRBJ1-5,15,-,CASSRRQDLAQPQHF,TGTGCCAGCAGCCGGAGACAGGACTTAGCTCAGCCCCAGCATTTT
TRBV20-1,-,TRBJ1-5,13,few,CSAMAGVNQPQHF,TGCAGTGCAATGGCAGGGGTCAACCAGCCCCAGCATTTT
TRBV7-2,-,TRBJ2-7,15,few,CASSSGNQLSYEQYF,TGTGCCAGCAGCTCCGGTAATCAGCTCTCCTACGAGCAGTACTTC
TRBV5-5,-,TRBJ2-2,15,many,CASSSRESNTGELFF,TGTGCCAGCAGCTCCAGGGAATCGAACACCGGGGAGCTGTTTTTT
TRBV10-3,-,TRBJ1-5,15,-,CAISENSGANQPQHF,TGTGCCATCAGTGAAAATTCAGGGGCCAATCAGCCCCAGCATTTT
TRBV5-1,-,TRBJ1-1,17,-,CASSLVEFRGPFTEAFF,TGCGCCAGCAGCTTGGTGGAGTTCCGGGGGCCTTTCACTGAAGCTTTCTTT
TRBV7-3,TRBD2,TRBJ2-2,17,-,CASSSHPRGGGAGELFF,TGTGCCAGCAGCTCCCACCCCCGCGGGGGGGGGGCCGGGGAGCTGTTTTTT
TRBV28,-,TRBJ2-1,15,few,CASSIPGRRYNEQFF,TGTGCCAGCAGTATCCCGGGACGGAGATACAATGAGCAGTTCTTC
TRBV4-2,TRBD1,TRBJ1-1,14,few,CASSPGTGGKVAFF,TGTGCCAGCAGCCCCGGGACAGGGGGTAAGGTGGCTTTCTTT
TRBV7-2,TRBD1,TRBJ2-5,15,few,CASSPDRAPRETQYF,TGTGCCAGCAGTCCTGACAGGGCTCCAAGGGAGACCCAGTACTTC
TRBV4-2,TRBD1,TRBJ1-2,15,many,CASSPDRLSNYGYTF,TGTGCCAGCAGTCCGGACAGGCTGTCTAACTATGGCTACACCTTC
TRBV5-4,-,TRBJ1-1,14,few,CASSTGRLNTEAFF,TGTGCCAGCAGTACGGGACGCCTGAACACTGAAGCTTTCTTT